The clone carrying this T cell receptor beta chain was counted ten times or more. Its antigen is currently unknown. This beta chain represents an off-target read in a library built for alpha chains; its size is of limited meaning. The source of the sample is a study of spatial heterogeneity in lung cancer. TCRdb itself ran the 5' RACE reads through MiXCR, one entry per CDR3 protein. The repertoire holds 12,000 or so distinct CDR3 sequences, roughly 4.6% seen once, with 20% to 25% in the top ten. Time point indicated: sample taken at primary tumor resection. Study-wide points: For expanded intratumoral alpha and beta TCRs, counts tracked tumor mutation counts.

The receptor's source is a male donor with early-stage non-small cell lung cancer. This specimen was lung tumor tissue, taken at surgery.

In DNA form, the CDR3 reads TGCAGCGTTGAAGACGGTCTCTGGGTAGATACGCAGTATTTT. This sequence encodes CSVEDGLWVDTQYF. The J gene is TRBJ2-3, the V gene TRBV29-1; D is undetermined. The CDR3 loop spans 14 amino acids. Per germline, CDR1 SQVTM and CDR2 ANQGSEA. V lost 0 bases to trimming and J lost 5 bases, with 12 bases between them.